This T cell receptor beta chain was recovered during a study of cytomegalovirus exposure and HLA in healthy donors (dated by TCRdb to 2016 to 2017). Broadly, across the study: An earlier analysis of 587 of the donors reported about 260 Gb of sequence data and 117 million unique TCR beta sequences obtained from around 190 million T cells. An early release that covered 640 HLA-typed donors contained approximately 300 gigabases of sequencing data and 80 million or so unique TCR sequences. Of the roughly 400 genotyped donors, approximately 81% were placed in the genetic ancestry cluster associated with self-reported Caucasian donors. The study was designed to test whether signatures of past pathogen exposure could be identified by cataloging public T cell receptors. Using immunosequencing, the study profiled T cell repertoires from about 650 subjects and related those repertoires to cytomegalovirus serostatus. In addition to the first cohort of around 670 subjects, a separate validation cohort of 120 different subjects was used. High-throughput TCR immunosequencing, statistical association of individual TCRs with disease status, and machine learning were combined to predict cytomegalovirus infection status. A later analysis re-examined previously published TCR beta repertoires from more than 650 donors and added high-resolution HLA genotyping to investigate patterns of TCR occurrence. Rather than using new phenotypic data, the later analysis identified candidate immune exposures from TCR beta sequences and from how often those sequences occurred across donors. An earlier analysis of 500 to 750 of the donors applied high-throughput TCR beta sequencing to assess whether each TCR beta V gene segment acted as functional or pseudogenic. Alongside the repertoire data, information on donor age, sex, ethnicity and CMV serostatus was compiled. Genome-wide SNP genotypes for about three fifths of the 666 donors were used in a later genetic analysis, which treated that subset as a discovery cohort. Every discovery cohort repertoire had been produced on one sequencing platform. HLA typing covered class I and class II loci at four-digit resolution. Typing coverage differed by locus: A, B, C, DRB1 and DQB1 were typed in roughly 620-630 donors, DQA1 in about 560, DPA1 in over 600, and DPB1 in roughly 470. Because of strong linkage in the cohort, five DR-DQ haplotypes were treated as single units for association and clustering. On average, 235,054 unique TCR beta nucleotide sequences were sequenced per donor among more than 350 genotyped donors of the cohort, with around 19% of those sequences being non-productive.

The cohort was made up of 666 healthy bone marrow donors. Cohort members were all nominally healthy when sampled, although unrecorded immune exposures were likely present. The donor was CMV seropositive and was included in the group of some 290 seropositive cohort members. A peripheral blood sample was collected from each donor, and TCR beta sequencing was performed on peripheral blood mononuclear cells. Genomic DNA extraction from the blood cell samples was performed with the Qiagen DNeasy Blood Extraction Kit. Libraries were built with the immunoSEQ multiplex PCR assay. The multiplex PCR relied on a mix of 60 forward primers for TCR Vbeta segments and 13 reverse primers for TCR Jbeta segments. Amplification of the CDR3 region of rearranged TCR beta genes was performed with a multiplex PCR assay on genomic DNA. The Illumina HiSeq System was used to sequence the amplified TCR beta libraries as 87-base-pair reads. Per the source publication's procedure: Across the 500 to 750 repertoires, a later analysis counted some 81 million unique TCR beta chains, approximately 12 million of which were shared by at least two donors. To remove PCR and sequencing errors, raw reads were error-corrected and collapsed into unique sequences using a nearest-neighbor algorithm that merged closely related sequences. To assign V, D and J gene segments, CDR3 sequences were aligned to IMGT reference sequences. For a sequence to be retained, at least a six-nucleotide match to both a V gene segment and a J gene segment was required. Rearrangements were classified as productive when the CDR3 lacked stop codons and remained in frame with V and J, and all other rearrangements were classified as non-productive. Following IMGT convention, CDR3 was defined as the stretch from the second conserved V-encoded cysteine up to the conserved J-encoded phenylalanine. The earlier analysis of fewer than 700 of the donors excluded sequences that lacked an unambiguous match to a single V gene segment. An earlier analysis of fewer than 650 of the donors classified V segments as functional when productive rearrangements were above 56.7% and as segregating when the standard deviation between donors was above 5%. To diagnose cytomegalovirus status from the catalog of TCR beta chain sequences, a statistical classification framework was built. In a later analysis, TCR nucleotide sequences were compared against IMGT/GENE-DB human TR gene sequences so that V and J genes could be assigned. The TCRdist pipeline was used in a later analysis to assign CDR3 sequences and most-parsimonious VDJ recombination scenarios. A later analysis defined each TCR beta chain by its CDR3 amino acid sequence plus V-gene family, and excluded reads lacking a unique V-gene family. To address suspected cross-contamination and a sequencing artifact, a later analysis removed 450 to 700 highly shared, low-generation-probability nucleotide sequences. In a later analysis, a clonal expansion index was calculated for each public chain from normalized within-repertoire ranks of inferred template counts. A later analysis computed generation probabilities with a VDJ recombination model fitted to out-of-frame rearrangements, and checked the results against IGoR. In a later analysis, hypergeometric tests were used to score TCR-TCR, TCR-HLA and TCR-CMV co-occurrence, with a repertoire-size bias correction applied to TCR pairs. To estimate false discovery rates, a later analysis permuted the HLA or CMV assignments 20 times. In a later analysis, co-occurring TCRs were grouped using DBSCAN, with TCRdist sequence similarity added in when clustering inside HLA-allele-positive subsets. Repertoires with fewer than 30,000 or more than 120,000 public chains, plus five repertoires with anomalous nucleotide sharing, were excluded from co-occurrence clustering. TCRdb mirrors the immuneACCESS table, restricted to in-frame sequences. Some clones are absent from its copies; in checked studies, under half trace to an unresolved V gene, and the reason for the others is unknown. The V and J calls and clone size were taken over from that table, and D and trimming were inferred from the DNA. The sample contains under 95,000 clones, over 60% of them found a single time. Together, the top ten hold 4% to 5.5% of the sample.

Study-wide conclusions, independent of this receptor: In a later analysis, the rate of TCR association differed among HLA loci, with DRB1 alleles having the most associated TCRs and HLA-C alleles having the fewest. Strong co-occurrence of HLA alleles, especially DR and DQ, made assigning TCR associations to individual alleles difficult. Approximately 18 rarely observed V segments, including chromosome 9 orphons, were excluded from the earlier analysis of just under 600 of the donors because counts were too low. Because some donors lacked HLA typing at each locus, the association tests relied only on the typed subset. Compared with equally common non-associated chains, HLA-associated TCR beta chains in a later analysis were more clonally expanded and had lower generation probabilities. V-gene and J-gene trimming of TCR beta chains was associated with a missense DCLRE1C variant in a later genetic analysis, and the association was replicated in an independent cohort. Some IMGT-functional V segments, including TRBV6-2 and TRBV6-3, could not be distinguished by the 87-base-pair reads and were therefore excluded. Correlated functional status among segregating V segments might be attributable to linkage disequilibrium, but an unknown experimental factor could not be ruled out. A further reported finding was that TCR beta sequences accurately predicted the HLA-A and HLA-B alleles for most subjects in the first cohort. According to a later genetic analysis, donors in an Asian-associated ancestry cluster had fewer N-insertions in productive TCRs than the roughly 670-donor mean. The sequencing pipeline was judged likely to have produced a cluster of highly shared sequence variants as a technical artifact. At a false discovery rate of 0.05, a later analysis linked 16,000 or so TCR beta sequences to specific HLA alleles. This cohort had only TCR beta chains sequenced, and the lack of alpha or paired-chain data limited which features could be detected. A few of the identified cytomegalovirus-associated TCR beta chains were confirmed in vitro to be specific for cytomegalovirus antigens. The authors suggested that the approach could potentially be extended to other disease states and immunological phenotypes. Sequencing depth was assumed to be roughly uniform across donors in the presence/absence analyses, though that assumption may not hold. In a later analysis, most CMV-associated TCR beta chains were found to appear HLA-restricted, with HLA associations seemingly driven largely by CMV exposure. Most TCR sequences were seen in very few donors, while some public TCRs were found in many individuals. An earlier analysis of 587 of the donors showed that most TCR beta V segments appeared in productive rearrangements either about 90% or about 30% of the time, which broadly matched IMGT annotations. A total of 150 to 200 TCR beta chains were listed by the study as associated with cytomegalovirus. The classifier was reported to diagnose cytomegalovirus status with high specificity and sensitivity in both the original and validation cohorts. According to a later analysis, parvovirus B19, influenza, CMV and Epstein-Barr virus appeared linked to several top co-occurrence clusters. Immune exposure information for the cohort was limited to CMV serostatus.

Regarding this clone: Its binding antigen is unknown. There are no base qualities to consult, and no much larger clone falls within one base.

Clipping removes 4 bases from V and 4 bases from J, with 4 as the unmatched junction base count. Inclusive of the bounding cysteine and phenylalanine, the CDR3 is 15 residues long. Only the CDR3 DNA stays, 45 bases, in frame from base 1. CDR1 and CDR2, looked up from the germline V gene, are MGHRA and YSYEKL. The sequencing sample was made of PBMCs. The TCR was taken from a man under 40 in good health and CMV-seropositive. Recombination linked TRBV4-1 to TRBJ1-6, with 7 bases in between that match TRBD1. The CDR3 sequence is CASSPVTGYNSPLHF. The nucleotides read TGCGCCAGCAGCCCCGTGACAGGGTATAATTCACCCCTCCACTTT.